This T cell receptor (beta chain) was profiled in a study of shared clonotypes between healthy human individuals. Whole-study findings and limits: The sharing of 4% to 5.5% of naive CD4 clonotypes was seen across a few donors.

The CDR3 consists of 13 residues. Germline V CDR1 and CDR2: MDHEN, SYDVKM. With 5 bases removed from V and 9 bases from J, the gap between germline ends came to 14 bases. The protocol was immunoSEQ multiplex PCR, while the TCRdb copy is restricted to in-frame clones and leaves out a portion. The data hold about 2.4 million clones, with more than 80% observed a single time. About this clone: Its antigen is unknown.

The authors divided CD4+ cells into CD45RA+ naive and CD45RA-negative memory subsets. The sample taken for sequencing was naive CD4+ T cells sorted from blood. Subset denoted: CD45RA+ positively selected. The chain joins TRBV28 to TRBJ1-5; D gene ambiguous. The TCR sequence derives from a man aged 18 to 29 in good health. CDR3 sequence reads: CASSPPLPRPQHF. In DNA form, the CDR3 reads TGTGCCAGCAGTCCTCCCCTCCCTAGGCCCCAGCATTTT.